This note documents a single TCR beta chain sequence. The antigen is unknown. A much larger clone sits a single nucleotide away, making a read error possible. Building the TCR beta libraries relied on iRepertoire HTBI primers, and CDR3 regions underwent Arm-PCR. One entry per CDR3 protein, called by TCRdb with MiXCR from the multiplex PCR reads. Here the sample spans hundreds of thousands of distinct CDR3 sequences, about 20% being singletons. This sample stems from a study of regulatory T cells in long-lasting Graves disease. Study results and limitations: Owing to a sample size that was small, accuracy may have been reduced.

V was pared by 2 bases and J by 2 bases, with 3 bases of the junction left unmatched. From germline, CDR1 is MDHEN and CDR2 SYDVKM. The CDR3 sequence is 14 residues long. Time point defined: persistent/refractory GD, antithyroid drugs over 5 years with positive TRAb. RNA extracted from PBMCs served as the sequencing template. This chain uses TRBV28 with TRBJ2-7; 7 bases map to TRBD1. This material consisted of peripheral blood mononuclear cells (PBMCs), taken when the disease was refractory, from a patient treated with antithyroid drugs. The TCR originated in a female donor with Graves disease. CDR3 nucleotide sequence: TGTGCCAGCAGTTTAGGGACAGCCCCCTACGAGCAGTACTTC. This encodes CASSLGTAPYEQYF. Together with reference TRBV28 and TRBJ2-7, the CDR3 gives the full variable domain: DVKVTQSSRYLVKRTGEKVFLECVQDMDHENMFWYRQDPGLGLRLIYFSYDVKMKEKGDIPEGYSVSREKKERFSLILESASTNQTSMYLCASSLGTAPYEQYFGPGTRLTVT.